This T cell receptor beta chain derives from a study of post-analysis software for immune sequencing data. The overall study: Relapsing-remitting, secondary progressive and progressive-relapsing forms made up the multiple sclerosis disease courses.

cDNA libraries of TCR beta carried unique molecular identifiers. With 1 to 10 million T cells as the source, 540,000 or so cDNA molecules resulted. Using its own MiXCR run on the PCR reads, TCRdb lists one record per CDR3 protein. The sample has around 400,000 distinct CDR3 sequences; roughly 36% are singletons. The CDR3 extends over 14 amino acids. Germline CDR1 MNHEY, CDR2 SMNVEV (reference sequence). V was pared by 2 bases and J by 9 bases, with 14 bases between. About this clonotype itself: Antigen unknown.

Overall study findings and caveats: By F measure, strong co-clustering occurred among samples prepared in the same batch. Relative to controls, patients with multiple sclerosis showed significantly lower normalized Chao1 diversity. The five TRBV segments detected at higher frequency in patients than in controls included TRBV5-6, TRBV5-1 and TRBV20-1.

The chain couples TRBV27 to TRBJ2-1; tentatively, D is TRBD1 (5 bases). This TCR derives from a girl aged 10 to 17 with multiple sclerosis. Sequencing input: blood. CDR3 amino acids: CASSLRGPLSEQFF. CDR3 in DNA: TGTGCCAGCAGTTTAAGGGGCCCCCTTTCTGAGCAGTTCTTC.